Described below is a single T cell receptor beta chain sequence and its context. Its antigen is undetermined. The data are from a study of graft-versus-host responses after intestinal transplantation. In the study overall: Each recipient received a multivisceral, liver-intestinal, or isolated intestinal graft. Recipients across the board were started on anti-thymocyte globulin induction, then kept on tacrolimus and steroids for about 3 years.

Using immunoSEQ multiplex PCR, the repertoire was profiled, and TCRdb retains in-frame clones only, with some absent. The data show some 86,000 clones, with roughly 91% seen just once and nearly 0.1% held by the top ten. Findings and caveats of the study: GvH clones were found in recipient marrow; some appeared first in ileum or blood.

The material sequenced was unstimulated CD4+ T cells sorted from spleen or lymph node cells, taken before intestinal transplant. The TCR sequence derives from a human donor who received an intestinal transplant.

The CDR3 nucleotides are TGTGCCATCAGGCCAGGGGTTAAGAACACTGAAGCTTTCTTT. Residues: CAIRPGVKNTEAFF. The J gene is TRBJ1-1, the V gene TRBV10-3; D is perhaps TRBD1 (6 bases). Trimming removed 6 bases from V and 1 base from J, with 12 bases in between. This CDR3 is built from 14 residues. Per the germline V gene, CDR1 is ENHRY and CDR2 is SYGVKD.